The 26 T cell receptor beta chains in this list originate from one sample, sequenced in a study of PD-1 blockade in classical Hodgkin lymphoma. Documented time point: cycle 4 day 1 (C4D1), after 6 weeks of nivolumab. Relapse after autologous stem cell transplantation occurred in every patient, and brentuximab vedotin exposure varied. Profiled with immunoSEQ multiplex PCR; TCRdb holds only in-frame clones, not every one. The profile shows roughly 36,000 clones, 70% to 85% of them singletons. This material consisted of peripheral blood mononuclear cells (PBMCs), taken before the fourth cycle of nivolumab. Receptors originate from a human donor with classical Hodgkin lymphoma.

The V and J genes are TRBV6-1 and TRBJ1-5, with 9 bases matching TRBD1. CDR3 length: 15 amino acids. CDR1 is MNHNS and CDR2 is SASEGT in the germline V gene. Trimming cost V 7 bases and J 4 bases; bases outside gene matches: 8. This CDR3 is CASNLYDRGNQPQHF. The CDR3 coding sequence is TGTGCCAGCAACCTATACGACAGGGGGAATCAGCCCCAGCATTTT.

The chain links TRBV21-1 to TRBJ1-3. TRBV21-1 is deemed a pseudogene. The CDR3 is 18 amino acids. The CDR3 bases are TGTGCCAGCAGCACAAACTATCTTACAGAAGAAACTGGAAACACCATATATTTT. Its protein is CASSTNYLTEETGNTIYF.

CDR3 sequence: CAISERTGTGANTMQYF. The CDR3 nucleotides read TGTGCCATCAGTGAGCGGACCGGGACAGGGGCTAATACGATGCAGTACTTC. The V call is TRBV10-3, the J call TRBJ2-7; 10 nucleotides line up with TRBD1. The trim removed 2 bases at V and 9 bases at J, leaving 16 bases unmatched. The CDR3 totals 17 residues. The V gene's germline CDR1 is ENHRY and CDR2 SYGVKD.

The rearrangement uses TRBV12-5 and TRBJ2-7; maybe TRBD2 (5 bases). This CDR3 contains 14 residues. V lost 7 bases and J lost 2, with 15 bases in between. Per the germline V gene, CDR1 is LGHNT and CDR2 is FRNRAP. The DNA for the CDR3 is TGTGCTAGTGCTTTTTCTGGGCGGGCCTACGAGCAGTACTTC. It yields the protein CASAFSGRAYEQYF.

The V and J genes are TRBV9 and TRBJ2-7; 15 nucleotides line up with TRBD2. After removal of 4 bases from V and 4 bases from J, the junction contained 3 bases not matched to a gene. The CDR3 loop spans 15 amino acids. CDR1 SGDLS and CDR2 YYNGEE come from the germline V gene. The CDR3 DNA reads TGTGCCAGCAGCTTGGGACTAGCGGGGGGTTACGAGCAGTACTTC. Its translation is CASSLGLAGGYEQYF.

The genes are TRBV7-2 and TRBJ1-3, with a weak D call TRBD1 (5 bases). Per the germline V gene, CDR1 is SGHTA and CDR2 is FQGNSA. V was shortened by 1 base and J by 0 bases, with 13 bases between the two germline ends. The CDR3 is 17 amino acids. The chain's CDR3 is CASSLGPGRLSGNTIYF. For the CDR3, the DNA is TGTGCCAGCAGCTTAGGACCAGGGCGCCTCTCTGGAAACACCATATATTTT.

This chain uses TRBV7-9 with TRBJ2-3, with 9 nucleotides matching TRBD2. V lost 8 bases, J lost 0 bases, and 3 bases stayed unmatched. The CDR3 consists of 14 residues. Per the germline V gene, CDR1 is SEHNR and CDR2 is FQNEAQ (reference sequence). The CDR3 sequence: CASALAGSTDTQYF. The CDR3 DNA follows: TGTGCCAGCGCGCTAGCGGGGAGCACAGATACGCAGTATTTT.

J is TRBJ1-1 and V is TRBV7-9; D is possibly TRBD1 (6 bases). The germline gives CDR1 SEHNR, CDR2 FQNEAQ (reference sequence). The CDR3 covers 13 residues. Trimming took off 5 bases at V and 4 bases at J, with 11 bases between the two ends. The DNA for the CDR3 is TGTGCCAGCAGCCCGAGGACAGCCACTGAAGCTTTCTTT. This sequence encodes CASSPRTATEAFF.

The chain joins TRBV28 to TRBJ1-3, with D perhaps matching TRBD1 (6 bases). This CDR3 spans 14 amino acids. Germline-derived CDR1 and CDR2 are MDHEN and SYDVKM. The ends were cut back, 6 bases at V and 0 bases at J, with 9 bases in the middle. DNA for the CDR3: TGTGCCAGCAGGACACAGGGCTCTGGAAACACCATATATTTT. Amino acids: CASRTQGSGNTIYF.

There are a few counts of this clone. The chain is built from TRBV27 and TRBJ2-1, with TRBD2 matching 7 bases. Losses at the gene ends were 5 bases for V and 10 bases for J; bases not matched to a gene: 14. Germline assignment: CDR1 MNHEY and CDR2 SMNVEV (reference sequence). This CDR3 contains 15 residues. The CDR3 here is CASSPLLAGVREQFF. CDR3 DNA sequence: TGTGCCAGCAGTCCCCTGCTGGCGGGGGTTCGAGAGCAGTTCTTC.

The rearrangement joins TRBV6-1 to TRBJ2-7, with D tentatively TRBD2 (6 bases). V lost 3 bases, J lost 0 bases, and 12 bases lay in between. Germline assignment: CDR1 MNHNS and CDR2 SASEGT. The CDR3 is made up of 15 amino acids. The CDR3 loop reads CASSEGGSSSYEQYF. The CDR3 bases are TGTGCCAGCAGTGAGGGGGGTTCCAGCTCCTACGAGCAGTACTTC.

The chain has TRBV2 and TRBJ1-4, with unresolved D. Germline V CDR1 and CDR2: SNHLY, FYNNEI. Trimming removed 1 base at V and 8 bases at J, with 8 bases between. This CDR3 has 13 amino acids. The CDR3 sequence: CASSEDGYEKLFF. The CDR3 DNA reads TGTGCCAGCAGTGAAGATGGATACGAAAAACTGTTTTTT.

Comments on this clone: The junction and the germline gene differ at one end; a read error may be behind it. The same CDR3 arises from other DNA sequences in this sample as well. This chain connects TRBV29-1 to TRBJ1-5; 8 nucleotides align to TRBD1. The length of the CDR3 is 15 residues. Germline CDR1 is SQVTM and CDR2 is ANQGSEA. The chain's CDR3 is CSVAVQGAGNQPQHF. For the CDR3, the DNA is TGCAGTGTTGCGGTCCAGGGGGCAGGTAATCAGCCCCAGCATTTT.

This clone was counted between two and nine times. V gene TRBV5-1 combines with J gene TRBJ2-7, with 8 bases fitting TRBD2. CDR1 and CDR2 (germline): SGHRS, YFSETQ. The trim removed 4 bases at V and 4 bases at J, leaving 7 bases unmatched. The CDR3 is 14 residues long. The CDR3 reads CASSLDGGAYEQYF. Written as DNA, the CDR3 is TGCGCCAGCAGCCTCGACGGGGGGGCTTACGAGCAGTACTTC.

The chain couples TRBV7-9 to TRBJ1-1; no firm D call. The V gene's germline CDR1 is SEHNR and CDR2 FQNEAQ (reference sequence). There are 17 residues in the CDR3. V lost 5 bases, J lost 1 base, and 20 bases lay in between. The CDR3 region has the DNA TGTGCCAGCAGCCCCAGGTGGACCGTAACGGGGAACACTGAAGCTTTCTTT. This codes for CASSPRWTVTGNTEAFF.

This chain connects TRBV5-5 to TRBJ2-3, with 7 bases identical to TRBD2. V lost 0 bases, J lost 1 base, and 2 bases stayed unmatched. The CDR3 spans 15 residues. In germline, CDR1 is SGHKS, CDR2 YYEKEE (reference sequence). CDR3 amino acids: CASSLDLAGTDTQYF. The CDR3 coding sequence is TGTGCCAGCAGCTTGGATCTAGCGGGCACAGATACGCAGTATTTT. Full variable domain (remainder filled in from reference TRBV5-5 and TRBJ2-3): DAGVTQSPTHLIKTRGQQVTLRCSPISGHKSVSWYQQVLGQGPQFIFQYYEKEERGRGNFPDRFSARQFPNYSSELNVNALLLGDSALYLCASSLDLAGTDTQYFGPGTRLTVL.

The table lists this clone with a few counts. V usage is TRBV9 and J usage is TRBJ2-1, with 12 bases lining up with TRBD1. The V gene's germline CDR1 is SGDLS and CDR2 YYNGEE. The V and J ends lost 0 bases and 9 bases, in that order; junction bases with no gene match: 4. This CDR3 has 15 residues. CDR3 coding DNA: TGTGCCAGCAGCGTAGAGGGACAGGGGGCAGGTGAGCAGTTCTTC. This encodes CASSVEGQGAGEQFF.

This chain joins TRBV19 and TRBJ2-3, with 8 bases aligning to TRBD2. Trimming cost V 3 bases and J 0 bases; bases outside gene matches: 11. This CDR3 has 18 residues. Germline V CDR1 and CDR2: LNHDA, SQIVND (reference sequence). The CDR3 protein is CASSILAGGPASTDTQYF. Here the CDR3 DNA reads TGTGCCAGTAGTATTTTGGCGGGGGGACCAGCTAGCACAGATACGCAGTATTTT.

CDR3 coding DNA: TGCGCCAGCGTCGCATGGGGTAACACCGGGGAGCTGTTTTTT. Translated: CASVAWGNTGELFF. The gene calls are TRBV5-1 and TRBJ2-2, with D hard to call. Germline V CDR1 and CDR2: SGHRS, YFSETQ. This CDR3 region has 14 residues. Trimming removed 7 bases at V and 2 bases at J, with 12 bases between.

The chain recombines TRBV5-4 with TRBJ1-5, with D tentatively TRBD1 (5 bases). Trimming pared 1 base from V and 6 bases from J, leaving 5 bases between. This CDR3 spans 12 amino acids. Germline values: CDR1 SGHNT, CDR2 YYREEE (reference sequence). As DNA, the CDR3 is TGTGCCAGCAGCTTGAGGGGTCAGCCCCAGCATTTT. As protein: CASSLRGQPQHF.

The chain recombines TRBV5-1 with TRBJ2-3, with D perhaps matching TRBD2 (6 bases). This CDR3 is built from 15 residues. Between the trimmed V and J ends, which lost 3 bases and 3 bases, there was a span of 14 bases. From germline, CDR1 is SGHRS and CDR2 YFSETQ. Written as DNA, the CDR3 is TGCGCCAGCAGCTACCGGGACTGGGAGACAGATACGCAGTATTTT. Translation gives CASSYRDWETDTQYF.

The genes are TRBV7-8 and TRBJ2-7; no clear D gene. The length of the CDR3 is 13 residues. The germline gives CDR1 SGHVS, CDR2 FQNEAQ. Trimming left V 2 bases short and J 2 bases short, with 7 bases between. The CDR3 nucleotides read TGTGCCAGCAGCTTAATCGGCCCCTACGAGCAGTACTTC. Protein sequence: CASSLIGPYEQYF.

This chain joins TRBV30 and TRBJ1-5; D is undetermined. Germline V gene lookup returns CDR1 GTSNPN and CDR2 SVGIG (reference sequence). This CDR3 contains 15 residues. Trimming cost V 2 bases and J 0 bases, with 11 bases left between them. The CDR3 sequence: CAWSSGAYSNQPQHF. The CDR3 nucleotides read TGTGCCTGGAGTTCTGGAGCGTATAGCAATCAGCCCCAGCATTTT.

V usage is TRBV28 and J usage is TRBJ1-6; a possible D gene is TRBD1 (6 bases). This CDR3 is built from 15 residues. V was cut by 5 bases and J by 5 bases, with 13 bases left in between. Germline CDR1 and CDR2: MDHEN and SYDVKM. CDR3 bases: TGTGCCAGCAGTCCGAACAGGGAGGATAATTCACCCCTCCACTTT. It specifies CASSPNREDNSPLHF.

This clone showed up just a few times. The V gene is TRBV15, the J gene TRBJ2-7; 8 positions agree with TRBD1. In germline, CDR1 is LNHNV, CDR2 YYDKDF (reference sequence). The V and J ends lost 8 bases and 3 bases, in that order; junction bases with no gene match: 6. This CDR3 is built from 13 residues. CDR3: CATRNRGDYEQYF. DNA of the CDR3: TGTGCCACCCGCAACAGGGGGGACTACGAGCAGTACTTC.

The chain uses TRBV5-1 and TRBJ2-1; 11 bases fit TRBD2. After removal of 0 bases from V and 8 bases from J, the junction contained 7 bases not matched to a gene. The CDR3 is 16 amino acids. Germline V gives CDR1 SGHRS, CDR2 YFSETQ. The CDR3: CASSLESSGGPDEQFF. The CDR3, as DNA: TGCGCCAGCAGCTTGGAATCTAGCGGGGGGCCCGATGAGCAGTTCTTC.